The TCR beta chain described here comes from a study of cytomegalovirus exposure and HLA in healthy donors. Overall study context: Earlier work reported 117 million unique TCR beta sequences from 150 million to 200 million T cells.

Concerning this clone: Antigen specificity is unknown.

In germline, CDR1 is MGHRA, CDR2 YSYEKL. The CDR3 runs to 15 residues. V was shortened by 0 bases and J by 6 bases, with 9 bases between the two germline ends. With 60 Vbeta and 13 Jbeta primers, the PCR was carried out. Method: immunoSEQ multiplex PCR; TCRdb's copy keeps in-frame clones and lacks some. The sample contains roughly 100,000 clones, about 85% of which appear only once. Study-level findings and limits: Per a prior analysis, the majority of TCR beta V segments were productive roughly 90% or roughly 30% of the time. Later on, a genetic analysis was performed. It linked a missense variant in DCLRE1C with V- and J-gene trimming of TCR beta. According to the study, 160 or so TCR beta chains were cytomegalovirus-associated.

This receptor was taken from a female donor in good health and CMV-seropositive. The J gene is TRBJ1-6, the V gene TRBV4-1, with TRBD1 as a possible D gene (5 bases). Input material: PBMCs. The CDR3 sequence: CASSQDWGSNSPLHF. The CDR3 nucleotides are TGCGCCAGCAGCCAAGATTGGGGCAGTAATTCACCCCTCCACTTT.